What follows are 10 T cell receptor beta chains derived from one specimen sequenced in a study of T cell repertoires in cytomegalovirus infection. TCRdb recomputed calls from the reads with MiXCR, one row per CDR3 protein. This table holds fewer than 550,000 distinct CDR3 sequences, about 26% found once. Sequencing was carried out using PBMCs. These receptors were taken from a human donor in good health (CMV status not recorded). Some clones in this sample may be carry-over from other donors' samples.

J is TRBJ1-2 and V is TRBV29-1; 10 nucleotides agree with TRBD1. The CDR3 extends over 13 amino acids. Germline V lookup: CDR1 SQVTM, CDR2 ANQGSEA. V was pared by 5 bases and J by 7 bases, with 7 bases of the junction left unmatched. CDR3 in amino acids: CSVPDRGWLGYTF. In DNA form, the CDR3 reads TGCAGCGTTCCGGACAGGGGGTGGCTTGGCTACACCTTC.

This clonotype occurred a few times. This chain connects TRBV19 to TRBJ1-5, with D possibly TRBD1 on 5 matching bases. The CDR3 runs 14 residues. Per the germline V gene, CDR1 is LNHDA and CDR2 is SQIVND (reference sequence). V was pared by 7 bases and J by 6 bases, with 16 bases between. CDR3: CASTETATGQPQHF. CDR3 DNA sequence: TGTGCCAGTACCGAGACAGCGACGGGTCAGCCCCAGCATTTT.

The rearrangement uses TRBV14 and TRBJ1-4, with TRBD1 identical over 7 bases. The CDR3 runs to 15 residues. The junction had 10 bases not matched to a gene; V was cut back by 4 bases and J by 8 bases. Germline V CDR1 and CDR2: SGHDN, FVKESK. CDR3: CASSPPTGRREKLFF. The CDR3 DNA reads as TGTGCCAGCAGCCCCCCGACAGGGAGGAGGGAAAAACTGTTTTTT.

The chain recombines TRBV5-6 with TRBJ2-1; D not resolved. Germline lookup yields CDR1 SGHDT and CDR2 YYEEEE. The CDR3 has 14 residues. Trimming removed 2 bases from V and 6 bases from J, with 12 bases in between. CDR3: CASSFTALSNEQFF. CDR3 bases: TGTGCCAGCAGCTTTACGGCGCTGTCCAATGAGCAGTTCTTC. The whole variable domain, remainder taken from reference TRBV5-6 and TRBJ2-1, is DAGVTQSPTHLIKTRGQQVTLRCSPKSGHDTVSWYQQALGQGPQFIFQYYEEEERQRGNFPDRFSGHQFPNYSSELNVNALLLGDSALYLCASSFTALSNEQFFGPGTRLTVL.

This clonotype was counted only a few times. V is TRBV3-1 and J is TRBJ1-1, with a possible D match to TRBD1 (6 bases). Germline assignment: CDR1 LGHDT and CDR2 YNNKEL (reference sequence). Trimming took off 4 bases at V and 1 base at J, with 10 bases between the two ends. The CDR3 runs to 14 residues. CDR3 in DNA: TGTGCCAGCAGCCGGCCGGGACAGAACACTGAAGCTTTCTTT. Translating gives CASSRPGQNTEAFF.

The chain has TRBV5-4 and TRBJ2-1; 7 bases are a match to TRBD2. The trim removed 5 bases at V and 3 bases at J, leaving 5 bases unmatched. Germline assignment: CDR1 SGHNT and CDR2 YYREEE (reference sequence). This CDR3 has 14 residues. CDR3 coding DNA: TGTGCCAGCAGGAGGTCTAGCGGCTACAATGAGCAGTTCTTC. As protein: CASRRSSGYNEQFF. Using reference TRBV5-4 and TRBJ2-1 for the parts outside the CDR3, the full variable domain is ETGVTQSPTHLIKTRGQQVTLRCSSQSGHNTVSWYQQALGQGPQFIFQYYREEENGRGNFPPRFSGLQFPNYSSELNVNALELDDSALYLCASRRSSGYNEQFFGPGTRLTVL.

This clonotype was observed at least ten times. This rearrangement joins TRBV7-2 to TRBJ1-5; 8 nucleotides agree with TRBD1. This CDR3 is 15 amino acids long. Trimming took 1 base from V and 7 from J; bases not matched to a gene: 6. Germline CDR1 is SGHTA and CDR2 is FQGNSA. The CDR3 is CASSLVSDREQPQHF. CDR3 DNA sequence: TGTGCCAGCAGCTTAGTCTCGGACAGGGAACAGCCCCAGCATTTT.

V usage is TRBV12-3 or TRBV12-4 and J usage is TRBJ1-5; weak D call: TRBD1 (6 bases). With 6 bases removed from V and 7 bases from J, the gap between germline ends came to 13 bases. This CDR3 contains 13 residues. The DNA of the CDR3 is TGTGCCAGCAGGCATGAGGGGGGGCAGCCCCAGCATTTT. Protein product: CASRHEGGQPQHF.

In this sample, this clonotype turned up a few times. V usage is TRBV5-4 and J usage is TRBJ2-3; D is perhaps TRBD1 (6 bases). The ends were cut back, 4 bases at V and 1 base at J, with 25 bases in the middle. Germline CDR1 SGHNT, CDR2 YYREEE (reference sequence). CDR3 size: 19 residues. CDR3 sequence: CASSPFAGDISPGTDTQYF. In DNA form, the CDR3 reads TGTGCCAGCAGCCCTTTTGCAGGGGATATCTCCCCCGGCACAGATACGCAGTATTTT.

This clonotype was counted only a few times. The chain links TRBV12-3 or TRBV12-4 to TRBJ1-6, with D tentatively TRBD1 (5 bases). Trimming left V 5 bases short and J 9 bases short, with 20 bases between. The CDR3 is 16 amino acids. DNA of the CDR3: TGTGCCAGCAGTAAAAGTCGGGGGTCGGAGAGTTCACCCCTCCACTTT. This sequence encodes CASSKSRGSESSPLHF.